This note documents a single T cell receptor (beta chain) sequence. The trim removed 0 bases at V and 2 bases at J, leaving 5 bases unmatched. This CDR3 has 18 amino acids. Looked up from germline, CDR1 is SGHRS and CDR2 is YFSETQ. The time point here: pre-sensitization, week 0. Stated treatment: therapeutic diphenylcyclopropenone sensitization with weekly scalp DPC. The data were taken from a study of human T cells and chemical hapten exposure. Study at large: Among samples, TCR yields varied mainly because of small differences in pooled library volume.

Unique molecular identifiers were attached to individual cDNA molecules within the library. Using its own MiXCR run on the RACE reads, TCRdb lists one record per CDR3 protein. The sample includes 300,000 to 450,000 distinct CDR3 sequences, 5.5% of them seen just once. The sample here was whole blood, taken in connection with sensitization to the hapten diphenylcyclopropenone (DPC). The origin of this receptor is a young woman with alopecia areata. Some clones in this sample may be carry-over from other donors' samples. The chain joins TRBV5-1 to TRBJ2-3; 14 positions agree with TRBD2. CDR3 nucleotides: TGCGCCAGCAGCTTGGGACTAGCGGGGGGGCCTACCACAGATACGCAGTATTTT. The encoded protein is CASSLGLAGGPTTDTQYF. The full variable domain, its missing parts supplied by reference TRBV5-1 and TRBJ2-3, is KAGVTQTPRYLIKTRGQQVTLSCSPISGHRSVSWYQQTPGQGLQFLFEYFSETQRNKGNFPGRFSGRQFSNSRSEMNVSTLELGDSALYLCASSLGLAGGPTTDTQYFGPGTRLTVL.